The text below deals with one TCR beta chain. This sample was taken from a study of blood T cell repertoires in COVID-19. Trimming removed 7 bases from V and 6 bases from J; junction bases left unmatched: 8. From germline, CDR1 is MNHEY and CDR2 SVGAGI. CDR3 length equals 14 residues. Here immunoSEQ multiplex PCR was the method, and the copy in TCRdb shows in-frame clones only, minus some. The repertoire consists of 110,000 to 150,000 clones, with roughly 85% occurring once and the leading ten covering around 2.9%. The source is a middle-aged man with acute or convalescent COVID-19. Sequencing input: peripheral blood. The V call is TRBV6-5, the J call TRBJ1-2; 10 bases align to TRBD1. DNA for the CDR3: TGTGCCAGCAAACCACGACAGGGGGCAAATGGCTACACCTTC. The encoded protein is CASKPRQGANGYTF.